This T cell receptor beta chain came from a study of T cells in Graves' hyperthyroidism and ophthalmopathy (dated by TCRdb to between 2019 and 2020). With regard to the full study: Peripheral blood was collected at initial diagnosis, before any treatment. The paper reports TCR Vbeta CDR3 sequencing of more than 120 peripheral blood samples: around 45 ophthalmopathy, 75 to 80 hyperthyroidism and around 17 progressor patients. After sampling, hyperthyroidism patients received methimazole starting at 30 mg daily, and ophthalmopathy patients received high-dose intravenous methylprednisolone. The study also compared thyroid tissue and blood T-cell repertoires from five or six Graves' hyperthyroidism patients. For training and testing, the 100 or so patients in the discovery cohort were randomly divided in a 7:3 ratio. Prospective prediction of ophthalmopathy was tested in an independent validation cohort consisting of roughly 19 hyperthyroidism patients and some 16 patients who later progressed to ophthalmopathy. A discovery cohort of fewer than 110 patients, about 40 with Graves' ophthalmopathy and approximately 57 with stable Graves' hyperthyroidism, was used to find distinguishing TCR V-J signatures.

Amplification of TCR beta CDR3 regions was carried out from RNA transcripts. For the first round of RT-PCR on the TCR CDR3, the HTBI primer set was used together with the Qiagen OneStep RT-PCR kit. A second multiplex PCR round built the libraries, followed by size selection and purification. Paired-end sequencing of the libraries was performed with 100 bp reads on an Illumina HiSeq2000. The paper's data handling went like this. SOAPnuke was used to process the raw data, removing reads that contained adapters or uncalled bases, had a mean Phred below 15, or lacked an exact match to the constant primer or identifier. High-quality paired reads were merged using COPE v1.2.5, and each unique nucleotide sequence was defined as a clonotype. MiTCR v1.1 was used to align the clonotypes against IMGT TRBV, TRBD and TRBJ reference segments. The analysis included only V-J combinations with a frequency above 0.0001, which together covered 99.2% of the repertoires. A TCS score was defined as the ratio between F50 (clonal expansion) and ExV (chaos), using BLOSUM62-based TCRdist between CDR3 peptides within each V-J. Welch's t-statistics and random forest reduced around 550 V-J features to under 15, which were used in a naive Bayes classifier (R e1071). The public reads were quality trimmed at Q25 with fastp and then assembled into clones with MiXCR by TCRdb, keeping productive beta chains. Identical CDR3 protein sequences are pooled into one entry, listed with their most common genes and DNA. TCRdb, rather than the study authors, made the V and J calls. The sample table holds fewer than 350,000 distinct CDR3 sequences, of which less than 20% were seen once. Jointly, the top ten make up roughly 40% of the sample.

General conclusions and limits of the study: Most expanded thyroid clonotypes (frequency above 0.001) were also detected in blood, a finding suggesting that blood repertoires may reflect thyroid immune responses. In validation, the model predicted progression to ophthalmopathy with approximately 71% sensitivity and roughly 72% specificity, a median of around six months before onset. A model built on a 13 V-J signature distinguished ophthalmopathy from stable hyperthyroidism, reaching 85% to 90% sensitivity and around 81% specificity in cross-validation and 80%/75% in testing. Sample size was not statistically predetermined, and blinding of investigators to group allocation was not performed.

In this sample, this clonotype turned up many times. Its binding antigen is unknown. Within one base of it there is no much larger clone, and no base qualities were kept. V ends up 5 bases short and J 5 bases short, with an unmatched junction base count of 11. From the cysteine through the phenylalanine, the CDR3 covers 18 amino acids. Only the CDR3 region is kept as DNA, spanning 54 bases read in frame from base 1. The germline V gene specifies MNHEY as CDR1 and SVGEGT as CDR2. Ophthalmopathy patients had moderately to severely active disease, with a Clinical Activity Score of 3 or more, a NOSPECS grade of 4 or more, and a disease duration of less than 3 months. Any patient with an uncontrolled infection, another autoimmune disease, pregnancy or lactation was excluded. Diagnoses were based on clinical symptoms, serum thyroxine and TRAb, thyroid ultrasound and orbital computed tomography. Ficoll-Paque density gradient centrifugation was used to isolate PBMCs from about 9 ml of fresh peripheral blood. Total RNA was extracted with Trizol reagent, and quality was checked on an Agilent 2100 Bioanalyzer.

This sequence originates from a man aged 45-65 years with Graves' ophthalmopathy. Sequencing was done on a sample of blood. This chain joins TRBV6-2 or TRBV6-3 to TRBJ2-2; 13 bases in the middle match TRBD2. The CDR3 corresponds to CASSRRTSGRIRTGELFF. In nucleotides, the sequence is TGTGCCAGCAGTAGAAGGACTAGCGGGAGAATTAGGACCGGGGAGCTGTTTTTT.